This entry is about one T cell receptor beta chain. The sample comes from a study of blood T cells in healthy people across ages. Turning to the study itself: About one barcoded beta molecule was captured per two T cells (by template switching).

Trimming pared 5 bases from V and 1 base from J, leaving 11 bases between. Germline values: CDR1 SGHRS, CDR2 YFSETQ. The CDR3 is 14 residues long. The authors ran a second PCR of roughly 6 to 12 cycles using a sample-barcoded 5' primer and a J-beta primer mix. TCRdb re-called the 5' RACE reads through MiXCR, storing one row per CDR3 protein. The data hold 700,000 or so distinct CDR3 sequences, with approximately 40% observed a single time. Sequenced input: blood. The source of this sequence is a man older than 75 in good health. The chain links TRBV5-1 to TRBJ2-3; perhaps TRBD2 as D (6 bases). CDR3: CASSPGEGTDTQYF. The CDR3 DNA reads TGCGCCAGCAGTCCCGGGGAGGGCACAGATACGCAGTATTTT.